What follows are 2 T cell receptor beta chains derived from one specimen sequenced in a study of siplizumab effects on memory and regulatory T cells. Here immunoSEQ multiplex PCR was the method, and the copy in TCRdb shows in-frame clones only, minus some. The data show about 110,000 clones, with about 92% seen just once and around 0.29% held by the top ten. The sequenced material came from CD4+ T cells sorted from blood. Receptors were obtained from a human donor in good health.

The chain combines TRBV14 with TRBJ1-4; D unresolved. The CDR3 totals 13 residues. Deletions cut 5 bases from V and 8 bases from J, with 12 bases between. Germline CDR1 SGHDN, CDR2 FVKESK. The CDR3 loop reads CASSERLGEKLFF. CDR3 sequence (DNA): TGTGCCAGCAGCGAAAGACTGGGAGAAAAACTGTTTTTT.

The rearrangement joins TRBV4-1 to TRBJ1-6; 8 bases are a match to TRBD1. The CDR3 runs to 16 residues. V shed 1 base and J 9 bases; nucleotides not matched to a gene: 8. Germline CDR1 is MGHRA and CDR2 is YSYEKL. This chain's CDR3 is CASSQARTGIGSPLHF. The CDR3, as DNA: TGCGCCAGCAGCCAAGCAAGGACAGGGATTGGTTCACCCCTCCACTTT.